This T cell receptor beta chain was captured by sequencing in a study of cytomegalovirus exposure and HLA in healthy donors. General study results and limits: Differences between HLA loci emerged in a later analysis of TCR association rates, with DRB1 most and HLA-C fewest.

Use of 60 Vbeta and 13 Jbeta primers characterized the PCR. The method was immunoSEQ multiplex PCR; TCRdb's version includes in-frame clones alone and lacks a portion of them. The sample records approximately 140,000 clones, approximately 80% being singletons. J lost 7 bases, V lost 4 bases, and 5 bases had no gene match. The CDR3 is made up of 15 amino acids. Germline values: CDR1 MNHNS, CDR2 SASEGT. A note on this clone: Its specificity is not known.

This chain connects TRBV6-1 to TRBJ1-6; 9 positions agree with TRBD1. The sequenced material came from PBMCs. This TCR derives from a woman between 45 and 65 years old in good health and CMV-seropositive. The CDR3 protein is CASSGGTGWNSPLHF. The CDR3 nucleotides read TGTGCCAGCAGTGGGGGGACAGGGTGGAATTCACCCCTCCACTTT.